The 3 T cell receptor beta chains given below trace back to one sample, sequenced in a study of OX40 agonist ivuxolimab in advanced cancers. Clones were sequenced by immunoSEQ multiplex PCR, and TCRdb holds only the in-frame ones, with some missing. The sample holds 45,000 to 60,000 clones, under 90% seen once. The sequences come from CD4+ or CD8+ T cells sorted from blood, collected in a trial of the OX40 agonist ivuxolimab. Source of these receptors: an adult with an advanced solid tumor such as melanoma, head and neck, liver or kidney cancer.

The chain has TRBV7-8 and TRBJ2-1, with 11 nucleotides matching TRBD2. The length of the CDR3 is 16 residues. CDR1 is SGHVS, CDR2 FQNEAQ, per germline. V dropped 1 base and J dropped 2; count of bases not matched to a gene: 1. CDR3 DNA sequence: TGTGCCAGCAGCTTAGTAGCGGGGGGGGCCTACAATGAGCAGTTCTTC. Translation gives CASSLVAGGAYNEQFF. The whole variable domain, remainder taken from reference TRBV7-8 and TRBJ2-1, is GAGVSQSPRYKVAKRGQDVALRCDPISGHVSLFWYQQALGQGPEFLTYFQNEAQLDKSGLPSDRFFAERPEGSVSTLKIQRTQQEDSAVYLCASSLVAGGAYNEQFFGPGTRLTVL.

J is TRBJ1-4 and V is TRBV27, with TRBD1 identical over 8 bases. This CDR3 region has 16 residues. From germline, CDR1 is MNHEY and CDR2 SMNVEV (reference sequence). V lost 4 bases, J lost 8 bases, and 12 bases stayed unmatched. CDR3 nucleotides: TGTGCCAGCAGTTGGGATGTACAGGGGGTTTTGGAAAAACTGTTTTTT. Translation: CASSWDVQGVLEKLFF.

This clone was seen only once. V is TRBV6-6 and J is TRBJ2-3; the D gene is possibly TRBD2 (5 bases). Germline-derived CDR1 and CDR2 are MNHNY and SVGAGI (reference sequence). Trimming stripped 6 bases from V and 0 bases from J, with 10 bases between. The CDR3 spans 14 residues. The CDR3 is CASSPAGSTDTQYF. The CDR3 DNA reads as TGTGCCAGCAGCCCTGCGGGCAGCACAGATACGCAGTATTTT.